The 16 T cell receptor beta chains given below trace back to one sample, sequenced in a study of T cells in Graves' hyperthyroidism and ophthalmopathy. Researchers took RNA transcripts and amplified the TCR beta CDR3 regions from them. An initial round of RT-PCR targeting the TCR CDR3 relied on the HTBI primer set. Each CDR3 protein gets one entry after TCRdb re-called the multiplex PCR reads with MiXCR. The sample consists of about 600,000 distinct CDR3 sequences, approximately 14% of them appearing once. The sequenced sample consisted of blood. These receptors were taken from a woman between 50 and 59 years old with Graves' ophthalmopathy.

This clonotype was detected many times. The rearrangement links TRBV7-2 to TRBJ2-5; 7 nucleotides match TRBD2. Losses at the gene ends were 4 bases for V and 4 bases for J; bases not matched to a gene: 6. Germline V gene data show CDR1 as SGHTA and CDR2 as FQGNSA. The length of the CDR3 is 14 residues. The CDR3 DNA is TGTGCCAGCAGCTACGGGGGGTCGGGAGAGACCCAGTACTTC. Encoded protein: CASSYGGSGETQYF.

In this sample, this clonotype turned up many times. This chain uses TRBV3-1 with TRBJ1-1, with D possibly TRBD1 on 5 matching bases. Between the trimmed V and J ends, which lost 6 bases and 2 bases, there was a span of 10 bases. CDR1 is LGHDT, CDR2 YNNKEL, per germline (reference sequence). The CDR3 runs 13 residues. The CDR3 bases are TGTGCCAGCAGAAGAGACAGAAACACTGAAGCTTTCTTT. Its translation is CASRRDRNTEAFF.

This rearrangement joins TRBV29-1 to TRBJ2-2; 10 nucleotides match TRBD2. Germline loops: CDR1 SQVTM, CDR2 ANQGSEA. The CDR3 totals 16 residues. V gave up 1 base and J gave up 6 bases; unmatched junction bases: 8. DNA for the CDR3: TGCAGCGTTGAAGGTGGGGCTAGCGGGAGTTCCGGGGAGCTGTTTTTT. As protein: CSVEGGASGSSGELFF.

This clonotype was detected ten times or more. The genes are TRBV7-3 and TRBJ1-1; D gene uncertain. This CDR3 region has 13 residues. The V end was cut by 0 bases, the J end by 3 bases, with 5 bases between. The V gene's germline CDR1 is SGHTA and CDR2 FQGTGA. The CDR3 protein is CASSLTAHTEAFF. The CDR3 DNA follows: TGTGCCAGCAGCTTAACGGCGCACACTGAAGCTTTCTTT.

This clonotype was observed many times. The chain joins TRBV12-3 or TRBV12-4 to TRBJ2-5, with 9 bases that match TRBD1. The CDR3 has 15 residues. J lost 2 bases, V lost 1 base, and 2 bases had no gene match. The CDR3 reads CASSLGGTGQETQYF. CDR3 in DNA: TGTGCCAGCAGTTTAGGCGGGACAGGGCAAGAGACCCAGTACTTC.

The chain uses TRBV19 and TRBJ2-7; TRBD2 matches at 13 bases. CDR3 length: 13 amino acids. Looked up from germline, CDR1 is LNHDA and CDR2 is SQIVND (reference sequence). The J segment lost 6 bases and the V segment lost 9 bases, leaving 5 bases of the junction unmatched. As DNA, the CDR3 is TGTGCCAGCAAGGGACTAGCGGGAAGCGAGCAGTACTTC. Its protein product is CASKGLAGSEQYF. The full variable domain, completed using reference TRBV19 and TRBJ2-7, is DGGITQSPKYLFRKEGQNVTLSCEQNLNHDAMYWYRQDPGQGLRLIYYSQIVNDFQKGDIAEGYSVSREKKESFPLTVTSAQKNPTAFYLCASKGLAGSEQYFGPGTRLTVT.

This clonotype was counted a few times. The chain combines TRBV7-2 with TRBJ2-7, with TRBD1 as a possible D gene (6 bases). Trimming pared 2 bases from V and 2 bases from J, leaving 13 bases between. This CDR3 has 15 amino acids. Per the germline V gene, CDR1 is SGHTA and CDR2 is FQGNSA. CDR3 in amino acids: CASSLTDRSTYEQYF. Written as DNA, the CDR3 is TGTGCCAGCAGCTTAACCGACAGGAGTACCTACGAGCAGTACTTC. The complete variable domain, with remaining parts taken from reference TRBV7-2 and TRBJ2-7, reads GAGVSQSPSNKVTEKGKDVELRCDPISGHTALYWYRQSLGQGLEFLIYFQGNSAPDKSGLPSDRFSAERTGGSVSTLTIQRTQQEDSAVYLCASSLTDRSTYEQYFGPGTRLTVT.

CDR3 DNA sequence: TGTGCCAGCAGCTTAATCGGACAGGGGCCCCACGAGCAGTACTTC. It codes for CASSLIGQGPHEQYF. The chain carries TRBV7-9 and TRBJ2-7, with TRBD1 identical over 9 bases. The V segment lost 2 bases and the J segment 5 bases; nucleotides outside the gene matches: 7. The germline CDR1 and CDR2 sequences are SEHNR and FQNEAQ (reference sequence). The CDR3 runs 15 residues.

At least ten counts were recorded for this clonotype. The chain joins TRBV6-2 or TRBV6-3 to TRBJ2-7, with TRBD2 matching 9 bases. This CDR3 region has 15 residues. Germline loops: CDR1 MNHEY, CDR2 SVGEGT. Trimming at V came to 3 bases and at J to 1 base, leaving 4 bases not matched to a gene. The CDR3 DNA sequence: TGTGCCAGCAGTTATCAGGCGGGAGGGTCCTACGAGCAGTACTTC. This sequence encodes CASSYQAGGSYEQYF.

Comments on this clonotype: A much larger clone differs from this one at a single base, so this may be a read error. The chain recombines TRBV9 with TRBJ2-3; D gene unclear. V lost 6 bases, J lost 6 bases, and 14 bases lay in between. Germline loops: CDR1 SGDLS, CDR2 YYNGEE. The CDR3 spans 13 residues. The CDR3 region is CASNILPQDTQYF. The CDR3, as DNA: TGTGCCAGCAACATACTTCCCCAGGATACGCAGTATTTT. Drawing the rest from reference TRBV9 and TRBJ2-3, the complete variable domain is DSGVTQTPKHLITATGQRVTLRCSPRSGDLSVYWYQQSLDQGLQFLIQYYNGEERAKGNILERFSAQQFPDLHSELNLSSLELGDSALYFCASNILPQDTQYFGPGTRLTVL.

The chain uses TRBV29-1 and TRBJ2-1; TRBD2 aligns across 8 bases. The CDR3 extends over 13 amino acids. Per the germline V gene, CDR1 is SQVTM and CDR2 is ANQGSEA. J gave up 6 bases and V 3 bases, and 4 bases lay outside the gene matches. The CDR3 protein is CSVDPSGLNEQFF. The CDR3 nucleotides are TGCAGCGTTGATCCTAGCGGGCTCAATGAGCAGTTCTTC.

This sequence joins TRBV5-1 and TRBJ2-2, with 11 bases that match TRBD2. The germline gives CDR1 SGHRS, CDR2 YFSETQ. The ends lost 2 bases at V and 7 bases at J; junction bases unmatched: 10. The CDR3 runs 17 residues. The CDR3 DNA reads TGCGCCAGCAGCTTCGGTCTAGCGGGAGGTAGAAGCGGGGAGCTGTTTTTT. Translated: CASSFGLAGGRSGELFF. The complete variable domain, with remaining parts taken from reference TRBV5-1 and TRBJ2-2, reads KAGVTQTPRYLIKTRGQQVTLSCSPISGHRSVSWYQQTPGQGLQFLFEYFSETQRNKGNFPGRFSGRQFSNSRSEMNVSTLELGDSALYLCASSFGLAGGRSGELFFGEGSRLTVL.

This clonotype was seen repeatedly, ten times or more. The chain joins TRBV20-1 to TRBJ2-1, with TRBD2 matching 10 bases. Germline CDR1 and CDR2: DFQATT and SNEGSKA (reference sequence). This CDR3 comprises 15 residues. V shed 3 bases, J shed 8 bases, and the junction held 10 bases outside the gene matches. The CDR3 here is CSARDLAGVFYEQFF. For the CDR3, the DNA is TGCAGTGCTAGGGACCTAGCGGGAGTTTTCTATGAGCAGTTCTTC.

This clonotype was recorded at least ten times. The rearrangement links TRBV11-2 to TRBJ2-3; D not certain. The length of the CDR3 is 18 residues. Trimming took 3 bases from V and 0 from J, leaving 19 bases between them. CDR1 and CDR2 (germline): SGHAT, FQNNGV. The CDR3 DNA is TGTGCCAGCAGCTTGGAGCCCCTTGTGGCGCCTAGCACAGATACGCAGTATTTT. It codes for CASSLEPLVAPSTDTQYF.

This chain links TRBV15 with TRBJ2-1, with TRBD2 matching 7 bases. The CDR3 is 17 amino acids. Germline CDR1 and CDR2: LNHNV and YYDKDF (reference sequence). After removal of 1 base from V and 3 bases from J, the junction contained 9 bases not matched to a gene. The CDR3 coding sequence is TGTGCCACCAGCAGAGTTGATTGGGGGGGTTTCTACAATGAGCAGTTCTTC. Amino acid sequence: CATSRVDWGGFYNEQFF.

This clonotype was recorded a few times. This rearrangement joins TRBV7-2 to TRBJ2-5, with 12 bases identical to TRBD1. The CDR3 has 15 amino acids. V lost 3 bases and J lost 7; bases outside the gene matches: 6. CDR1 and CDR2 from the germline V gene are SGHTA and FQGNSA. CDR3 loop: CASSFGTGGFGTQYF. The CDR3 bases are TGTGCCAGCAGCTTCGGGACAGGGGGCTTCGGGACCCAGTACTTC.